This entry lists 27 T cell receptor beta chains sequenced from one sample in a study of blood T cell repertoires in COVID-19. Data came from immunoSEQ multiplex PCR; TCRdb stores just in-frame clones and leaves some out. The sample lists approximately 260,000 clones; approximately 89% were seen once. The sample comprised PBMCs or T cells enriched from blood (not recorded which). These receptors were obtained from a woman in her thirties or forties with acute COVID-19.

J is TRBJ2-5 and V is TRBV29-1, with a tentative D call TRBD2 (6 bases). There are 13 residues in the CDR3. Per germline, CDR1 SQVTM and CDR2 ANQGSEA. Trimming left V 5 bases short and J 7 bases short, with 17 bases between. The chain's CDR3 is CSVPGLTLGTQYF. The CDR3 region has the DNA TGCAGCGTTCCGGGACTTACCTTGGGGACCCAGTACTTC.

The J gene is TRBJ1-2, the V gene TRBV19, with 7 positions matching TRBD1. This CDR3 comprises 15 residues. V gave up 6 bases and J gave up 2 bases; unmatched junction bases: 9. CDR1 is LNHDA, CDR2 SQIVND, per germline (reference sequence). The DNA for the CDR3 is TGTGCCAGTAGCGCCACCGGGACAGAAAACTATGGCTACACCTTC. Its translation: CASSATGTENYGYTF.

Only a few counts were recorded for this clone. The DNA of the CDR3 is TGTGCCAGCAGTGCGACAGGGGGATTTCAGCCCCAGCATTTT. Its protein product is CASSATGGFQPQHF. The chain uses TRBV2 and TRBJ1-5; TRBD1 matches 9 bases. Germline CDR1 is SNHLY and CDR2 is FYNNEI. The V segment lost 4 bases and the J segment 6 bases; nucleotides outside the gene matches: 4. This CDR3 spans 14 amino acids.

The V and J genes are TRBV5-4 and TRBJ2-3, with 11 bases matching TRBD2. V gave up 0 bases and J gave up 1 base; unmatched junction bases: 7. Per germline, CDR1 SGHNT and CDR2 YYREEE (reference sequence). The CDR3 runs to 18 residues. The CDR3 DNA reads TGTGCCAGCAGCTTGGAGTTAGCGGGAGGGACTGGCACAGATACGCAGTATTTT. Protein: CASSLELAGGTGTDTQYF.

This chain uses TRBV27 with TRBJ2-1; D might be TRBD2 (6 bases). V lost 3 bases, J lost 4 bases, and 13 bases lay in between. From germline, CDR1 is MNHEY and CDR2 SMNVEV (reference sequence). The CDR3 extends over 15 amino acids. The CDR3 DNA reads TGTGCCAGCAGTTTCAGTCTAGCGCCTTACAATGAGCAGTTCTTC. The encoded protein is CASSFSLAPYNEQFF.

This chain links TRBV28 with TRBJ2-7; D may be TRBD2 (6 bases). Germline-derived CDR1 and CDR2 are MDHEN and SYDVKM. This CDR3 is built from 15 residues. Trimming left V 1 base short and J 0 bases short, with 10 bases between. The CDR3: CASSLFRTNSYEQYV. CDR3 nucleotide sequence: TGTGCCAGCAGTTTATTTCGGACTAACTCCTACGAGCAGTACGTC.

V is TRBV27 and J is TRBJ2-7, with a possible D match to TRBD1 (5 bases). Germline CDR1 and CDR2: MNHEY and SMNVEV (reference sequence). The V gene lost 5 bases and the J gene lost 3 bases, with 11 bases spanning the gap. The CDR3 loop spans 13 amino acids. CDR3 sequence reads: CASSELGVYEQYF. CDR3 in DNA: TGTGCCAGCAGTGAGCTAGGGGTCTACGAGCAGTACTTC.

V is TRBV2 and J is TRBJ1-5, with 7 nucleotides matching TRBD1. Germline CDR1 and CDR2: SNHLY and FYNNEI. The CDR3 spans 17 residues. With 10 bases clipped from V and 2 bases from J, the junction kept 17 bases outside the gene matches. CDR3 protein: CAIDAGGSNIGNQPQHF. CDR3 nucleotide sequence: TGTGCCATTGATGCAGGGGGGTCTAATATCGGCAATCAGCCCCAGCATTTT.

The genes are TRBV2 and TRBJ1-2, with 7 bases matching TRBD1. Germline loops: CDR1 SNHLY, CDR2 FYNNEI. Losses at the gene ends were 2 bases for V and 11 bases for J; bases not matched to a gene: 11. CDR3 size: 14 residues. The CDR3 loop reads CASSERQTGPWYTF. For the CDR3, the DNA is TGTGCCAGCAGTGAACGTCAGACAGGGCCCTGGTACACCTTC.

The V call is TRBV19, the J call TRBJ2-7; TRBD2 is a possible D gene (6 bases). V was clipped by 5 bases and J by 0 bases, with 17 bases between them. The germline V gene has CDR1 LNHDA and CDR2 SQIVND (reference sequence). This CDR3 region has 16 residues. CDR3 residues: CASSSHSAGSSYEQYF. Written as DNA, the CDR3 is TGTGCCAGTAGTTCCCACTCGGCGGGGAGCTCCTACGAGCAGTACTTC.

The rearrangement joins TRBV5-1 to TRBJ2-7; TRBD2 might be the D (6 bases). The CDR3 loop spans 15 amino acids. V lost 0 bases and J lost 5, with 15 bases in between. Germline values: CDR1 SGHRS, CDR2 YFSETQ. The CDR3 DNA follows: TGCGCCAGCAGCTTGGAACCAGGCGGGGTGAACGAGCAGTACTTC. Translated, it gives CASSLEPGGVNEQYF.

The chain combines TRBV28 with TRBJ2-7; 7 nucleotides line up with TRBD1. V gave up 7 bases and J gave up 3 bases; unmatched junction bases: 9. CDR1 and CDR2 (germline): MDHEN, SYDVKM. The CDR3 runs 14 residues. CDR3 DNA sequence: TGTGCCAGCACGATCTCGGGACAGAACTACGAGCAGTACTTC. It encodes CASTISGQNYEQYF.

The chain uses TRBV4-1 and TRBJ2-5; 10 nucleotides align to TRBD1. CDR1 MGHRA and CDR2 YSYEKL come from the germline V gene. This CDR3 region has 16 residues. V dropped 4 bases and J dropped 9; count of bases not matched to a gene: 14. CDR3 DNA: TGCGCCAGCAGCCGAGGACAGGGGGGGGGCACGGATCCCCAGTACTTC. Amino acid sequence: CASSRGQGGGTDPQYF.

This chain links TRBV2 with TRBJ2-3; D unclear. V was clipped by 7 bases and J by 2 bases, with 7 bases between them. CDR1 SNHLY and CDR2 FYNNEI come from the germline V gene. This CDR3 comprises 12 residues. CDR3 in DNA: TGTGCCAGCACCCCGTACACAGATACGCAGTATTTT. This encodes CASTPYTDTQYF.

The chain joins TRBV5-4 to TRBJ2-1; D is possibly TRBD1 (6 bases). Per the germline V gene, CDR1 is SGHNT and CDR2 is YYREEE (reference sequence). The CDR3 runs 14 residues. V was clipped by 0 bases and J by 10 bases, with 14 bases between them. CDR3 loop: CASSLEPDSFEQFF. The CDR3 bases are TGTGCCAGCAGCTTGGAGCCGGACAGTTTCGAGCAGTTCTTC.

The CDR3 sequence is CASSSLSDTYGYTF. CDR3 nucleotide sequence: TGTGCCAGTAGTAGCCTCTCAGACACCTATGGCTACACCTTC. V usage is TRBV19 and J usage is TRBJ1-2; unclear D gene. This CDR3 spans 14 amino acids. CDR1 is LNHDA, CDR2 SQIVND, per germline (reference sequence). Deletions cut 4 bases from V and 4 bases from J, with 13 bases between.

This clone was recorded once. Here the CDR3 DNA reads TGTGCCAGTAGTTCCCCGAGAGGGCGGGCAGATACGCAGTATTTT. This sequence encodes CASSSPRGRADTQYF. V gene TRBV19 combines with J gene TRBJ2-3, with D possibly matching TRBD2 (5 bases). In germline, CDR1 is LNHDA, CDR2 SQIVND (reference sequence). V was trimmed by 5 bases and J by 4 bases, leaving 16 bases between them. This CDR3 contains 15 residues.

A single count supports this clone. This chain joins TRBV7-2 and TRBJ2-3; perhaps TRBD1 as D (6 bases). Trimming shortened V by 5 bases and J by 0 bases, and 18 bases separated the two germline ends. The CDR3 loop spans 17 amino acids. CDR1 is SGHTA and CDR2 is FQGNSA in the germline V gene. As DNA, the CDR3 is TGTGCCAGCAGCCCAACAGGGCCCAGAAGGAGCACAGATACGCAGTATTTT. It yields the protein CASSPTGPRRSTDTQYF.

There are many counts of this clone. The rearrangement uses TRBV10-1 and TRBJ1-1, with 9 positions matching TRBD1. V lost 5 bases, J lost 8 bases, and 6 bases stayed unmatched. Germline assignment: CDR1 WNHNN and CDR2 SYGVQD (reference sequence). The CDR3 has 13 amino acids. This CDR3 reads CASSPRQGGEAFF. The CDR3 DNA sequence: TGCGCCAGCAGTCCGAGACAGGGGGGAGAAGCTTTCTTT.

The V call is TRBV27, the J call TRBJ2-3; 8 nucleotides align to TRBD2. After removal of 10 bases from V and 4 bases from J, the junction contained 13 bases not matched to a gene. The CDR3 length is 15 residues. CDR1 and CDR2 from the germline V gene are MNHEY and SMNVEV (reference sequence). In nucleotides, the CDR3 is TGTGCCACCACCTCCTTGGCGGGAGGAGCAGATACGCAGTATTTT. This encodes CATTSLAGGADTQYF.

The chain links TRBV23-1 to TRBJ1-5; maybe TRBD1 (5 bases). TRBV23-1 is noted as an ORF with a role that remains uncertain. The V gene lost 2 bases and the J gene lost 2 bases, with 22 bases spanning the gap. The CDR3 contains 19 residues. The CDR3: CASSQPRTGGPICNQPQHF. The CDR3, as DNA: TGCGCCAGCAGTCAACCGAGAACAGGCGGCCCTATTTGCAATCAGCCCCAGCATTTT.

This clone was counted once. The genes are TRBV28 and TRBJ1-3, with unresolved D. Between the trimmed V and J ends, which lost 3 bases and 1 base, there was a span of 13 bases. Germline V gives CDR1 MDHEN, CDR2 SYDVKM. CDR3 length equals 16 residues. CDR3 sequence: CASSFLAETSGNTIYF. The DNA for the CDR3 is TGTGCCAGCAGTTTTCTAGCAGAGACTTCTGGAAACACCATATATTTT.

This chain connects TRBV2 to TRBJ1-5; 9 bases map to TRBD1. The trim removed 8 bases at V and 5 bases at J, leaving 7 bases unmatched. CDR3 length: 14 amino acids. Germline loops: CDR1 SNHLY, CDR2 FYNNEI. CDR3 bases: TGTGCCAGCGGGGGACAGGGCGGTTATCAGCCCCAGCATTTT. Translating gives CASGGQGGYQPQHF.

The chain joins TRBV24-1 to TRBJ2-2, with TRBD2 matching over 10 bases. J gave up 0 bases and V 1 base, and 4 bases lay outside the gene matches. Germline assignment: CDR1 KGHDR and CDR2 SFDVKD. The CDR3 has 18 residues. CDR3 region: CATSDLQSGRANTGELFF. CDR3 in DNA: TGTGCCACCAGTGATTTACAGAGCGGGAGGGCGAACACCGGGGAGCTGTTTTTT.

V is TRBV2 and J is TRBJ1-2; D might be TRBD1 (5 bases). Germline values: CDR1 SNHLY, CDR2 FYNNEI. This CDR3 has 14 residues. The germline V and J ends were trimmed by 0 bases and 2 bases, with 7 bases remaining between them. The CDR3 sequence is CASSEAKGNYGYTF. The CDR3 bases are TGTGCCAGCAGTGAAGCTAAGGGGAACTATGGCTACACCTTC.

The chain carries TRBV3-1 (or the pseudogene TRBV3-2) and TRBJ1-4, with D tentatively TRBD1 (5 bases). Germline values: CDR1 LGHDT, CDR2 YNNKEL (reference sequence). V was pared by 4 bases and J by 0 bases, with 9 bases between. This CDR3 comprises 15 residues. CDR3 region: CASSRQLTTNEKLFF. The CDR3, as DNA: TGTGCCAGCAGCCGACAGCTTACAACTAATGAAAAACTGTTTTTT.

The chain couples TRBV4-2 to TRBJ2-7, with TRBD2 identical over 8 bases. The CDR3 runs 17 residues. V was clipped by 4 bases and J by 2 bases; unmatched bases: 13. CDR1 is LGHNA, CDR2 YNFKEQ, per germline. In DNA form, the CDR3 reads TGTGCCAGCAGCCCCGGGACTAGTACGCCTCCTCCCTACGAGCAGTACTTC. Its protein product is CASSPGTSTPPPYEQYF.